This TCR beta chain was found in a study of blood T cell repertoires in COVID-19. Background on the study: Some COVID-19 samples were acute and others convalescent; all came from the United States, Italy and Spain. From T cells, B-cell-depleted T cells, or PBMCs came the material, which was cDNA or gDNA.

This CDR3 region has 19 residues. Germline CDR1 reads MNHNY; CDR2 reads SVGAGI (reference sequence). J lost 6 bases, V lost 5 bases, and 20 bases had no gene match. Method: immunoSEQ multiplex PCR; TCRdb's copy keeps in-frame clones and lacks some. This sample has around 84,000 clones; roughly 89% occur once, and the top ten carry over 4%. This clonotype originated in a man in his fifties or sixties with active COVID-19. The chain carries TRBV6-6 and TRBJ2-1; 9 nucleotides align to TRBD2. The sequenced sample consisted of peripheral blood. CDR3 sequence (DNA): TGTGCCAGCAGTCTTCTAGCGGGAAGGACGGGGGTCAGAGCCAATGAGCAGTTCTTC. Residues: CASSLLAGRTGVRANEQFF.